Listed here are 27 T cell receptor beta chains from one sample, sequenced in a study of response to subunit inactivated influenza vaccine. TCRdb independently ran MiXCR on the RT-PCR reads; one entry per CDR3 protein. The sample consists of roughly 170,000 distinct CDR3 sequences, 7.5% to 10% of them appearing once. The sequences come from non-naive T cells sorted from PBMCs, collected on the day of vaccination. All receptors derive from a man aged 50 or older who received an inactivated influenza vaccine.

This clonotype showed up many times. V is TRBV5-6 and J is TRBJ2-7; D is possibly TRBD1 (6 bases). This CDR3 has 13 residues. The V gene lost 4 bases and the J gene lost 3 bases, with 11 bases spanning the gap. The germline gives CDR1 SGHDT, CDR2 YYEEEE. CDR3 DNA: TGTGCCAGCAGCGTCTTGGACAGCTACGAGCAGTACTTC. Residues: CASSVLDSYEQYF. Complete variable domain (other parts from reference TRBV5-6 and TRBJ2-7): DAGVTQSPTHLIKTRGQQVTLRCSPKSGHDTVSWYQQALGQGPQFIFQYYEEEERQRGNFPDRFSGHQFPNYSSELNVNALLLGDSALYLCASSVLDSYEQYFGPGTRLTVT.

A few counts support this clonotype. This chain uses TRBV7-2 with TRBJ1-2; 9 nucleotides line up with TRBD1. With 5 bases clipped from V and 8 bases from J, the junction kept 9 bases outside the gene matches. Germline CDR1 and CDR2: SGHTA and FQGNSA. This CDR3 comprises 14 residues. The CDR3 sequence: CASSPRRTGAGYTF. As DNA, the CDR3 is TGTGCCAGCAGCCCCCGGAGGACAGGGGCCGGCTACACCTTC.

There are many counts of this clonotype. V gene TRBV6-1 combines with J gene TRBJ1-6; D is undetermined. CDR1 is MNHNS and CDR2 is SASEGT in the germline V gene. CDR3 length equals 17 residues. V was cut by 6 bases and J by 0 bases, with 15 bases left in between. CDR3 DNA sequence: TGTGCCAGCAGCACCGGGCCCCGACTCTCCTATAATTCACCCCTCCACTTT. As protein: CASSTGPRLSYNSPLHF.

This clonotype was detected many times. This chain links TRBV11-2 with TRBJ2-5, with D tentatively TRBD2 (6 bases). The CDR3 is 14 amino acids. Trimming left V 5 bases short and J 2 bases short, with 12 bases between. The germline gives CDR1 SGHAT, CDR2 FQNNGV. CDR3 sequence: CASSSPGGQETQYF. The DNA of the CDR3 is TGTGCCAGCAGCAGTCCTGGGGGGCAAGAGACCCAGTACTTC.

The J gene is TRBJ2-1, the V gene TRBV9; 12 positions match TRBD1. Germline CDR1 is SGDLS and CDR2 is YYNGEE. Germline trimming cut 8 bases from V and 7 bases from J; bases unmatched to any gene: 13. The CDR3 consists of 16 residues. As DNA, the CDR3 is TGTGCCAGTAGCTCCACGGCGGGACAGGGGGCGAATGAGCAGTTCTTC. Translation gives CASSSTAGQGANEQFF.

This clonotype was counted many times. The rearrangement links TRBV7-3 to TRBJ2-1; TRBD1 matches 7 bases. Germline loops: CDR1 SGHTA, CDR2 FQGTGA. V was pared by 5 bases and J by 8 bases, with 6 bases of the junction left unmatched. This CDR3 is 13 amino acids long. The CDR3 DNA reads TGTGCCAGCAGCCGACAGGGCGGGCATGAGCAGTTCTTC. This encodes CASSRQGGHEQFF.

The V and J genes are TRBV7-9 and TRBJ2-7; TRBD2 matches at 8 bases. V lost 4 bases to trimming and J lost 4 bases; unmatched junction nucleotides: 9. The CDR3 has 15 residues. Germline V lookup: CDR1 SEHNR, CDR2 FQNEAQ (reference sequence). Here the CDR3 DNA reads TGTGCCAGCAGCTCCGCGGGGGGAATGGTTTACGAGCAGTACTTC. Translated, it gives CASSSAGGMVYEQYF.

This clonotype was seen a handful of times. The rearrangement links TRBV7-2 to TRBJ2-1, with 11 positions matching TRBD2. The CDR3 is 16 residues long. The V segment lost 5 bases and the J segment 4 bases; nucleotides outside the gene matches: 7. Germline CDR1 reads SGHTA; CDR2 reads FQGNSA. CDR3 region: CASSLLAGVVYNEQFF. CDR3 DNA sequence: TGTGCCAGCAGCCTACTAGCGGGAGTAGTATACAATGAGCAGTTCTTC.

This chain connects TRBV7-8 to TRBJ1-2; TRBD1 might be the D (6 bases). This CDR3 region has 15 residues. V lost 5 bases and J 2 bases, leaving 15 bases between the germline ends. Germline V gives CDR1 SGHVS, CDR2 FQNEAQ. DNA for the CDR3: TGTGCCAGCAGCCATTTCAGGGGACCCAACTATGGCTACACCTTC. Translated: CASSHFRGPNYGYTF.

The V gene is TRBV12-3 or TRBV12-4, the J gene TRBJ2-2; 10 bases map to TRBD1. The CDR3 totals 15 residues. The junction had 8 bases not matched to a gene; V was cut back by 6 bases and J by 7 bases. The CDR3 loop reads CASSPGTGVLGELFF. DNA for the CDR3: TGTGCCAGCAGCCCCGGGACAGGGGTTCTCGGGGAGCTGTTTTTT.

This clonotype showed up many times. The gene calls are TRBV4-2 and TRBJ2-7; 11 positions match TRBD2. The CDR3 contains 16 residues. Germline CDR1 reads LGHNA; CDR2 reads YNFKEQ. V lost 4 bases, J lost 1 base, and 6 bases stayed unmatched. The CDR3 loop reads CASSRDGTSGSYEQYF. In DNA, the CDR3 is TGTGCCAGCAGCCGTGACGGGACTAGCGGTTCCTACGAGCAGTACTTC.

In its sample, this clonotype was seen a few times. The V and J genes are TRBV6-5 and TRBJ1-2; D remains unclear. Germline CDR1 is MNHEY and CDR2 is SVGAGI. Trimming shortened V by 2 bases and J by 4 bases, and 11 bases separated the two germline ends. The CDR3 is 14 amino acids. The CDR3 loop is CASSYQPGPYGYTF. The DNA for the CDR3 is TGTGCCAGCAGTTACCAGCCAGGACCCTATGGCTACACCTTC.

This clonotype was counted ten times or more. The CDR3 region is CASSTGISPLHF. CDR3 bases: TGTGCCAGCAGTACAGGGATCTCACCCCTCCACTTT. V is TRBV12-3 or TRBV12-4 and J is TRBJ1-6; D is possibly TRBD1 (6 bases). V was shortened by 5 bases and J by 10 bases, with 9 bases between the two germline ends. The CDR3 totals 12 residues.

There are a few counts of this clonotype. This chain links TRBV7-2 with TRBJ2-3; 10 nucleotides line up with TRBD2. The CDR3 spans 17 residues. The J segment lost 5 bases and the V segment lost 2 bases, leaving 10 bases of the junction unmatched. The germline V gene encodes CDR1 SGHTA and CDR2 FQGNSA. DNA of the CDR3: TGTGCCAGCAGCTTAAGCGGGGGGGGATCCCCCTTAGATACGCAGTATTTT. It yields the protein CASSLSGGGSPLDTQYF.

Ten or more counts support this clonotype. This chain uses TRBV4-3 with TRBJ2-7, with 12 nucleotides matching TRBD1. Looked up from germline, CDR1 is LGHNA and CDR2 is YSLEER. CDR3 length: 15 residues. V dropped 3 bases and J dropped 4; count of bases not matched to a gene: 4. CDR3 coding DNA: TGCGCCAGCAGCCAGCGGGACAGGGGGCCGTACGAGCAGTACTTC. It encodes CASSQRDRGPYEQYF.

This clonotype was picked up many times. The chain uses TRBV10-3 and TRBJ1-5; 7 bases map to TRBD1. Germline CDR1 reads ENHRY; CDR2 reads SYGVKD. The length of the CDR3 is 14 residues. V dropped 8 bases and J dropped 2; count of bases not matched to a gene: 6. The CDR3: CAIWGGTGNQPQHF. The DNA of the CDR3 is TGTGCCATCTGGGGCGGGACAGGCAATCAGCCCCAGCATTTT.

V and J are TRBV6-5 and TRBJ2-7, with 7 bases identical to TRBD2. CDR1 is MNHEY and CDR2 is SVGAGI in the germline V gene. This CDR3 comprises 15 residues. Trimming took 3 bases from V and 1 from J; bases not matched to a gene: 6. The CDR3 DNA is TGTGCCAGCAGTTATGGAGCGGGATTTTCCTACGAGCAGTACTTC. Protein product: CASSYGAGFSYEQYF.

The chain carries TRBV3-1 and TRBJ2-1, with D possibly TRBD2 on 6 matching bases. Germline V gene lookup returns CDR1 LGHDT and CDR2 YNNKEL (reference sequence). Trimming took off 5 bases at V and 1 base at J, with 21 bases between the two ends. The CDR3 spans 18 residues. The CDR3 DNA reads TGTGCCAGCAGCTTTATCCCCTCAAGGGGAGGATCCTACAATGAGCAGTTCTTC. This codes for CASSFIPSRGGSYNEQFF.

This clonotype occurred once. A read error may be the cause here, since a much bigger clone is one base away. The V gene is TRBV3-1, the J gene TRBJ2-3; tentatively, D is TRBD2 (5 bases). V was shortened by 0 bases and J by 3 bases, with 10 bases between the two germline ends. Germline-derived CDR1 and CDR2 are LGHDT and YNNKEL (reference sequence). The CDR3 is 15 residues long. The DNA for the CDR3 is TGTGCCAGCAGCCAAGAGGGCACGGGGACAGATACGCAGTATTTT. Translated, it gives CASSQEGTGTDTQYF.

Many counts were recorded for this clonotype. The genes are TRBV6-5 and TRBJ2-1; a possible D gene is TRBD2 (5 bases). CDR3 size: 15 residues. Trimming stripped 0 bases from V and 8 bases from J, with 14 bases between. Per the germline V gene, CDR1 is MNHEY and CDR2 is SVGAGI. The CDR3 loop reads CASSYSSGKRDEQFF. DNA of the CDR3: TGTGCCAGCAGTTACTCGAGCGGTAAGAGGGATGAGCAGTTCTTC.

This clonotype has only a few counts. V gene TRBV5-6 combines with J gene TRBJ2-5; the D gene is possibly TRBD2 (5 bases). This CDR3 spans 16 amino acids. Germline V gene data show CDR1 as SGHDT and CDR2 as YYEEEE. The V end lost 0 bases, the J end lost 0 bases, and 12 bases lay between the germline ends. The CDR3 DNA sequence: TGTGCCAGCAGCTTGGAGTTTAGCGACTACCAAGAGACCCAGTACTTC. This codes for CASSLEFSDYQETQYF.

The J gene is TRBJ2-7, the V gene TRBV29-1, with D possibly TRBD2 on 5 matching bases. V lost 7 bases and J 5 bases, leaving 21 bases between the germline ends. The CDR3 has 14 amino acids. Germline V CDR1 and CDR2: SQVTM, ANQGSEA. This CDR3 reads CSAVTSQASDEQYF. The CDR3 nucleotides are TGCAGCGCCGTTACTAGTCAGGCGTCGGACGAGCAGTACTTC.

This clonotype occurred many times. This chain links TRBV5-1 with TRBJ2-7, with TRBD1 as a possible D gene (6 bases). Trimming stripped 0 bases from V and 7 bases from J, with 14 bases between. Germline assignment: CDR1 SGHRS and CDR2 YFSETQ. This CDR3 has 14 residues. The CDR3: CASSLAGTSWEQYF. The CDR3 coding sequence is TGCGCCAGCAGCTTGGCCGGGACATCGTGGGAGCAGTACTTC. The full variable domain, its missing parts supplied by reference TRBV5-1 and TRBJ2-7, is KAGVTQTPRYLIKTRGQQVTLSCSPISGHRSVSWYQQTPGQGLQFLFEYFSETQRNKGNFPGRFSGRQFSNSRSEMNVSTLELGDSALYLCASSLAGTSWEQYFGPGTRLTVT.

This clonotype rates as medium-sized. The V and J genes are TRBV20-1 and TRBJ1-1; D is possibly TRBD1 (6 bases). The V gene lost 1 base and the J gene lost 4 bases, with 16 bases spanning the gap. The CDR3 contains 15 residues. Germline V gene lookup returns CDR1 DFQATT and CDR2 SNEGSKA (reference sequence). The CDR3 DNA follows: TGCAGTGCTAGAGCGACTGAGGGGGTAGGCACTGAAGCTTTCTTT. Its protein is CSARATEGVGTEAFF.

This clonotype was picked up a small number of times. This chain uses TRBV5-4 with TRBJ2-1; a possible D gene is TRBD1 (6 bases). V gave up 4 bases and J gave up 2 bases, with 16 bases separating them. The CDR3 consists of 16 residues. Germline CDR1 reads SGHNT; CDR2 reads YYREEE (reference sequence). The CDR3 sequence is CASSPESGDTYNEQFF. The CDR3 DNA is TGTGCCAGCAGCCCAGAGAGTGGGGACACCTACAATGAGCAGTTCTTC.

There are a few counts of this clonotype. This rearrangement joins TRBV7-9 to TRBJ2-5; TRBD2 might be the D (6 bases). V lost 10 bases and J 5 bases, leaving 20 bases between the germline ends. Germline V CDR1 and CDR2: SEHNR, FQNEAQ (reference sequence). The CDR3 length is 14 residues. CDR3 DNA sequence: TGTGCCAACCCCGCTGTGGGGGGTATTGAGACCCAGTACTTC. Translation gives CANPAVGGIETQYF.

This chain connects TRBV10-3 to TRBJ1-1, with a tentative D call TRBD1 (5 bases). The V and J ends lost 6 bases and 1 base respectively, with 9 bases between them. Per germline, CDR1 ENHRY and CDR2 SYGVKD. This CDR3 contains 13 residues. Here the CDR3 reads CAIRGTGNTEAFF. Written as DNA, the CDR3 is TGTGCCATCAGGGGGACGGGGAACACTGAAGCTTTCTTT.